Following are 10 T cell receptor beta chains from one sample sequenced in a study of blood T cell repertoires in COVID-19. Measured with immunoSEQ multiplex PCR; TCRdb has only the in-frame clones, and not every one. The sample has approximately 150,000 clones, approximately 81% seen once. The sequenced sample consisted of PBMCs or T cells enriched from blood (not recorded which). These receptors were taken from a middle-aged woman with acute COVID-19.

The J gene is TRBJ2-7, the V gene TRBV10-3; no firm D call. Trimming shortened V by 2 bases and J by 3 bases, and 8 bases separated the two germline ends. Germline CDR1 and CDR2: ENHRY and SYGVKD. The CDR3 loop spans 13 amino acids. The CDR3 region has the DNA TGTGCCATCAGTGAGGACTTGCGCTACGAGCAGTACGTC. This translates into CAISEDLRYEQYV.

The chain joins TRBV3-1 (or the pseudogene TRBV3-2) to TRBJ2-1; 11 bases are shared with TRBD2. Trimming removed 1 base from V and 4 bases from J; junction bases left unmatched: 15. The CDR3 sequence is 20 residues long. CDR1 is LGHDT and CDR2 is YNNKEL in the germline V gene (reference sequence). The CDR3 is CASSQASSGRTNDIYNEQFF. For the CDR3, the DNA is TGTGCCAGCAGCCAAGCCTCTAGCGGGAGGACCAATGACATATACAATGAGCAGTTCTTC.

This chain connects TRBV5-1 to TRBJ1-3, with a weak D call TRBD1 (6 bases). V was trimmed by 0 bases and J by 7 bases, leaving 14 bases between them. The length of the CDR3 is 15 residues. Germline lookup yields CDR1 SGHRS and CDR2 YFSETQ. The CDR3 DNA reads as TGCGCCAGCAGCTTGGCTACAGGGCAAGGGAACACCATATATTTT. Amino acid sequence: CASSLATGQGNTIYF.

The gene calls are TRBV11-2 and TRBJ2-1, with TRBD2 identical over 7 bases. Trimming cost V 0 bases and J 10 bases; bases outside gene matches: 0. Germline CDR1 and CDR2: SGHAT and FQNNGV. There are 12 residues in the CDR3. Written as DNA, the CDR3 is TGTGCCAGCAGCTTAGAACTAGCGGAGCAGTTCTTC. This translates into CASSLELAEQFF.

The chain employs TRBV3-1 (or the pseudogene TRBV3-2) and TRBJ2-1; 7 bases agree with TRBD2. This CDR3 has 16 amino acids. V trimming: 4 bases; J trimming: 0 bases; junction bases outside the gene matches: 6. Per germline, CDR1 LGHDT and CDR2 YNNKEL (reference sequence). The CDR3 reads CASSPAGGSSYNEQFF. CDR3 DNA: TGTGCCAGCAGCCCGGCCGGCGGGAGCTCCTACAATGAGCAGTTCTTC.

The V and J genes are TRBV19 and TRBJ2-7; 8 nucleotides match TRBD1. Germline-derived CDR1 and CDR2 are LNHDA and SQIVND (reference sequence). The CDR3 length is 13 residues. J was trimmed by 4 bases and V by 9 bases; bases with no gene match: 8. CDR3 DNA: TGTGCCAGCGCCAGGACAGGGCAATACGAGCAGTACTTC. Its translation is CASARTGQYEQYF.

The rearrangement uses TRBV2 and TRBJ2-3; 11 bases agree with TRBD2. V trimming: 6 bases; J trimming: 2 bases; junction bases outside the gene matches: 4. This CDR3 has 15 residues. Germline lookup yields CDR1 SNHLY and CDR2 FYNNEI. The CDR3 coding sequence is TGTGCCAGCAGGTTAGCGGGAGGGTACACAGATACGCAGTATTTT. It encodes CASRLAGGYTDTQYF. The full variable domain, rest sourced from reference TRBV2 and TRBJ2-3, is EPEVTQTPSHQVTQMGQEVILRCVPISNHLYFYWYRQILGQKVEFLVSFYNNEISEKSEIFDDQFSVERPDGSNFTLKIRSTKLEDSAMYFCASRLAGGYTDTQYFGPGTRLTVL.

This rearrangement joins TRBV29-1 to TRBJ2-7, with D possibly TRBD2 on 6 matching bases. The CDR3 extends over 13 amino acids. The V gene lost 7 bases and the J gene lost 6 bases, with 19 bases spanning the gap. CDR1 is SQVTM and CDR2 is ANQGSEA in the germline V gene. This CDR3 reads CSAGQGEASEQYF. Here the CDR3 DNA reads TGCAGCGCCGGTCAAGGGGAGGCGAGCGAGCAGTACTTC.

The chain combines TRBV28 with TRBJ1-1; tentatively, D is TRBD1 (6 bases). The CDR3 extends over 15 amino acids. V was trimmed by 4 bases and J by 0 bases, leaving 12 bases between them. CDR1 and CDR2 from the germline V gene are MDHEN and SYDVKM. DNA of the CDR3: TGTGCCAGCAGTTCCTCGGGACACCTGAACACTGAAGCTTTCTTT. This sequence encodes CASSSSGHLNTEAFF.

This chain connects TRBV3-1 (or the pseudogene TRBV3-2) to TRBJ1-2; no definite D call. Trimming removed 9 bases from V and 0 bases from J, with 11 bases in between. Germline V lookup: CDR1 LGHDT, CDR2 YNNKEL (reference sequence). There are 13 residues in the CDR3. The CDR3 nucleotides read TGTGCCAGTCGACTGGGTACTAACTATGGCTACACCTTC. This codes for CASRLGTNYGYTF.